This TCR beta chain emerged from a study of blood T cell repertoires in COVID-19. As for the study in general: T cells, B-cell-depleted T cells, or PBMCs provided the cDNA or gDNA that served as material.

The table came from immunoSEQ multiplex PCR; TCRdb's copy has only in-frame clones and leaves some out. The sample holds some 200,000 clones, roughly 90% seen once. V shed 5 bases and J 0 bases; nucleotides not matched to a gene: 7. The CDR3 loop spans 16 amino acids. Looked up from germline, CDR1 is SGHKS and CDR2 is YYEKEE (reference sequence). The chain employs TRBV5-5 and TRBJ2-3; 9 nucleotides agree with TRBD2. This TCR came from a woman in her sixties or seventies with COVID-19, enrolled during active disease. Sequenced material: peripheral blood. Written as DNA, the CDR3 is TGTGCCAGCAGGGGACTGGCGGGAGGGAGCACAGATACGCAGTATTTT. Its translation is CASRGLAGGSTDTQYF.